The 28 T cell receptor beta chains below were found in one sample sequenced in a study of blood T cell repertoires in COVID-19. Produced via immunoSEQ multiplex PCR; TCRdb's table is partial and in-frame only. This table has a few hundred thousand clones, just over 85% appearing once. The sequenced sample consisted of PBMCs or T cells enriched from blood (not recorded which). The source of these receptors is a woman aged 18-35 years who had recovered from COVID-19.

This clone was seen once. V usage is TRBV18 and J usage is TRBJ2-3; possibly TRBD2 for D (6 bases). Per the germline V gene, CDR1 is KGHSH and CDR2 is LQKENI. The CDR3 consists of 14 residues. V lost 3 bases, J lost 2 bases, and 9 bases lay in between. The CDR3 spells CASSPGGSTDTQYF. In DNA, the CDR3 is TGTGCCAGCTCACCGGGGGGATCCACAGATACGCAGTATTTT.

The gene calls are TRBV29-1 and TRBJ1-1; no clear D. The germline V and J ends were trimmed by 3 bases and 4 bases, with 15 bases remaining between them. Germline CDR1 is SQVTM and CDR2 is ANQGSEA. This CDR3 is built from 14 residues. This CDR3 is CSVDTGMRSTEAFF. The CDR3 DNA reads TGCAGCGTTGATACCGGGATGCGAAGCACTGAAGCTTTCTTT. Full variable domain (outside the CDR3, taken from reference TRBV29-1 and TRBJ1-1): SAVISQKPSRDICQRGTSLTIQCQVDSQVTMMFWYRQQPGQSLTLIATANQGSEATYESGFVIDKFPISRPNLTFSTLTVSNMSPEDSSIYLCSVDTGMRSTEAFFGQGTRLTVV.

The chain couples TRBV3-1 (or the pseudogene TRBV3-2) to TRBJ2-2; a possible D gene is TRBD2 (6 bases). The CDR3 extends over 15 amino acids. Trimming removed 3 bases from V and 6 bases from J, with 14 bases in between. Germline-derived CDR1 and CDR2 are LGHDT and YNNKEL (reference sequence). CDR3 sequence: CASSQGGVGAGELFF. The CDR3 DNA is TGTGCCAGCAGCCAGGGGGGAGTCGGGGCCGGGGAGCTGTTTTTT.

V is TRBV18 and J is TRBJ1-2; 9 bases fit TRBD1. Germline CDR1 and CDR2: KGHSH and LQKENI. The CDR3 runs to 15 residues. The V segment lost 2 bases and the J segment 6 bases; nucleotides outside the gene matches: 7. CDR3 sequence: CASSPRDRALDGYTF. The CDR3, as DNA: TGTGCCAGCTCACCAAGGGACAGGGCTTTAGATGGCTACACCTTC.

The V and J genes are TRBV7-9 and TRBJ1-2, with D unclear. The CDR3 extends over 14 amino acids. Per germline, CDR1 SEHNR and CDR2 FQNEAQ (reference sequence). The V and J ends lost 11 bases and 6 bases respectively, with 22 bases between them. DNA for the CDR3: TGTGCCGGTGCGGAGGCCGGGCTTATGGATGGCTACACCTTC. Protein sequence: CAGAEAGLMDGYTF.

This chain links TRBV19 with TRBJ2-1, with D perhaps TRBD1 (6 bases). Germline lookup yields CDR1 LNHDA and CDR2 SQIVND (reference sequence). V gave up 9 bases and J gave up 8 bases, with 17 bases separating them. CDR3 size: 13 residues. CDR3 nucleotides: TGTGCCAGCACCTACAGGGATCGCGATGAGCAGTTCTTC. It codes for CASTYRDRDEQFF.

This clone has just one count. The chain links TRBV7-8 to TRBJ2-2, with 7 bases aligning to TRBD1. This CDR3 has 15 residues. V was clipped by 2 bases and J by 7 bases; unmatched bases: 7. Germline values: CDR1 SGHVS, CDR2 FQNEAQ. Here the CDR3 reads CASSLRQGRVGELFF. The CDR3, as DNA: TGTGCCAGCAGCTTAAGACAGGGAAGGGTCGGGGAGCTGTTTTTT.

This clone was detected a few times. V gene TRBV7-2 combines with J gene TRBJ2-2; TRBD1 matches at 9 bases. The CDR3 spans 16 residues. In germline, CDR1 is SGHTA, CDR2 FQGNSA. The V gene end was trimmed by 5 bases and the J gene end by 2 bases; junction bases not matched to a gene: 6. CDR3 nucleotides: TGTGCCAGCAGCATACGACAGGGGGGAAACACCGGGGAGCTGTTTTTT. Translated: CASSIRQGGNTGELFF. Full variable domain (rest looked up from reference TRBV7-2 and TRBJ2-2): GAGVSQSPSNKVTEKGKDVELRCDPISGHTALYWYRQSLGQGLEFLIYFQGNSAPDKSGLPSDRFSAERTGGSVSTLTIQRTQQEDSAVYLCASSIRQGGNTGELFFGEGSRLTVL.

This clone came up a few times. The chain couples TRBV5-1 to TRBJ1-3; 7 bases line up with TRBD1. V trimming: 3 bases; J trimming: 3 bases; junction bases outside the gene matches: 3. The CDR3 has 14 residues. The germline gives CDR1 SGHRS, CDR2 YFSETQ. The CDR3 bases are TGCGCCAGCAGCTCCGGGACAGATGGAAACACCATATATTTT. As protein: CASSSGTDGNTIYF.

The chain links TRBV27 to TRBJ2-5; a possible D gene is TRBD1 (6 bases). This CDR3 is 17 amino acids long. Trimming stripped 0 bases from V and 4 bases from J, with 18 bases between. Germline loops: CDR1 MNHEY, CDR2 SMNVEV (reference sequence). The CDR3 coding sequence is TGTGCCAGCAGTTTATCGAAGGGGGAACAGTTCCTAGAGACCCAGTACTTC. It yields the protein CASSLSKGEQFLETQYF.

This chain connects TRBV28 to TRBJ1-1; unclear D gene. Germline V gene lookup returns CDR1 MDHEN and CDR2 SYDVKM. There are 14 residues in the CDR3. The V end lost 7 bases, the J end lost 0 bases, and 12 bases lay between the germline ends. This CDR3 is CASTTPTMNTEAFF. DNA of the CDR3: TGTGCCAGCACTACCCCGACTATGAACACTGAAGCTTTCTTT.

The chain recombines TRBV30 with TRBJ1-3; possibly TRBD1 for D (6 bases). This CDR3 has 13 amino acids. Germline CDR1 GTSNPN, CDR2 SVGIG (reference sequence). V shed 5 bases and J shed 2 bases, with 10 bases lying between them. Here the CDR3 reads CAWHQGPGNTIYF. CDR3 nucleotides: TGTGCCTGGCACCAGGGGCCTGGAAACACCATATATTTT.

CDR3 nucleotides: TGTGCCAGCAGTTACGGGACAACCCAAGAAGCTTTCTTT. It translates to CASSYGTTQEAFF. The rearrangement links TRBV7-3 to TRBJ1-1; D is possibly TRBD1 (6 bases). V lost 6 bases and J lost 8, with 16 bases in between. The CDR3 has 13 residues. Germline V CDR1 and CDR2: SGHTA, FQGTGA.

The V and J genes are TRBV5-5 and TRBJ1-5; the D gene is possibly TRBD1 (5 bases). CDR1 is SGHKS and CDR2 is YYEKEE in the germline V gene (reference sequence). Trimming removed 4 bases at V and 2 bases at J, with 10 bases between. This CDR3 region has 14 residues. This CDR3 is CASSPRVRNQPQHF. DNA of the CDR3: TGTGCCAGCAGCCCCAGGGTGCGCAATCAGCCCCAGCATTTT. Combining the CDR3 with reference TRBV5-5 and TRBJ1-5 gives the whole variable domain DAGVTQSPTHLIKTRGQQVTLRCSPISGHKSVSWYQQVLGQGPQFIFQYYEKEERGRGNFPDRFSARQFPNYSSELNVNALLLGDSALYLCASSPRVRNQPQHFGDGTRLSIL.

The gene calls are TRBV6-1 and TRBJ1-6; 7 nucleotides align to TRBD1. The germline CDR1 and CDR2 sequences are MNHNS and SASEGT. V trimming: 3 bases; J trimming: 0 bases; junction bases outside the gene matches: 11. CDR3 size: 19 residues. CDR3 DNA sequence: TGTGCCAGCAGTGACTATCACAGGGGCGCAAGCTCCTATAATTCACCCCTCCACTTT. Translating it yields CASSDYHRGASSYNSPLHF.

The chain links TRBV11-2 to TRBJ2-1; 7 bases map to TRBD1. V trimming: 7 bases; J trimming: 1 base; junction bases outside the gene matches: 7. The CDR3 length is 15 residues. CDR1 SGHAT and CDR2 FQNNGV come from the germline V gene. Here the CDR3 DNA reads TGTGCCAGCACCCTCAGACAGGGATCCTACAATGAGCAGTTCTTC. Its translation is CASTLRQGSYNEQFF.

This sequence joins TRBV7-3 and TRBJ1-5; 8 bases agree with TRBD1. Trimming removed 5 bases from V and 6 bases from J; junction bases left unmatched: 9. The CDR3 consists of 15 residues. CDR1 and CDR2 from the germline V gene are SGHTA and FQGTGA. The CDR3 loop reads CASSLTGEVGQPQHF. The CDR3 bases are TGTGCCAGCAGCCTGACAGGGGAGGTAGGTCAGCCCCAGCATTTT.

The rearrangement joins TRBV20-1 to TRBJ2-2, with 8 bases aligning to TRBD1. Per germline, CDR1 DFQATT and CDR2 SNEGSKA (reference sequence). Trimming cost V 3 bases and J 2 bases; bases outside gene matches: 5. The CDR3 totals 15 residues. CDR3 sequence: CSASAQGANTGELFF. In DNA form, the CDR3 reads TGCAGTGCTAGTGCGCAGGGGGCAAACACCGGGGAGCTGTTTTTT.

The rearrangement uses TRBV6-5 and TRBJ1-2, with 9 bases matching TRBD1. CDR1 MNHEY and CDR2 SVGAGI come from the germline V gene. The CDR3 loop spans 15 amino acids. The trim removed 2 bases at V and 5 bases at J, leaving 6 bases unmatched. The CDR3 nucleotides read TGTGCCAGCAGTTACAAGGGACAGGGCAAATATGGCTACACCTTC. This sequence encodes CASSYKGQGKYGYTF.

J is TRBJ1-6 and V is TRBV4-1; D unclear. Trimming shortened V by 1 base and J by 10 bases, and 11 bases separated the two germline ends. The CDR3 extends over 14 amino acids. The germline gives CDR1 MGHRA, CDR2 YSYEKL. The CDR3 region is CASSQGRLSSPLHF. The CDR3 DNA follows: TGCGCCAGCAGCCAAGGCAGGTTAAGCTCACCCCTCCACTTT.

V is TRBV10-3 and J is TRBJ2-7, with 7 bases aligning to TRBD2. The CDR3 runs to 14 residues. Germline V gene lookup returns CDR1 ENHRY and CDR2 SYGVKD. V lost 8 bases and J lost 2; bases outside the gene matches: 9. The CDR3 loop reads CAIGPGGHPYEQYF. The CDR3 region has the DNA TGTGCCATCGGGCCGGGGGGTCATCCCTACGAGCAGTACTTC.

CDR3 loop: CASSLDRVEPPNYGYTF. The CDR3 region has the DNA TGTGCCAGCAGCTTGGATCGGGTAGAGCCTCCTAACTATGGCTACACCTTC. The rearrangement joins TRBV5-4 to TRBJ1-2; D unresolved. Germline lookup yields CDR1 SGHNT and CDR2 YYREEE (reference sequence). The CDR3 spans 17 residues. Deletions cut 0 bases from V and 0 bases from J, with 15 bases between.

The CDR3 DNA reads TGTGCCAGCAGCTTCACAGGGACCACTGAAGCTTTCTTT. Amino acid sequence: CASSFTGTTEAFF. V is TRBV11-1 and J is TRBJ1-1; TRBD1 might be the D (6 bases). V lost 3 bases, J lost 4 bases, and 9 bases lay in between. CDR1 and CDR2 from the germline V gene are SGHAT and FQDESV (reference sequence). This CDR3 is built from 13 residues.

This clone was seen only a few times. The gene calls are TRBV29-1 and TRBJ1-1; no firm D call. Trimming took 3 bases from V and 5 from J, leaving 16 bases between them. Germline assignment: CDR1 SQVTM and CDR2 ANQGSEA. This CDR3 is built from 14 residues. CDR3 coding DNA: TGCAGCGTTGACGCTGGAGGGATAGGGACTGAAGCTTTCTTT. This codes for CSVDAGGIGTEAFF.

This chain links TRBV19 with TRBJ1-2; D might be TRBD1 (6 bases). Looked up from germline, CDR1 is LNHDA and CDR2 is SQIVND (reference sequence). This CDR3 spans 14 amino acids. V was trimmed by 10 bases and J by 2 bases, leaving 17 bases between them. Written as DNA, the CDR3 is TGTGCCACTTCCTCCATAGGGGGAAACTATGGCTACACCTTC. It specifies CATSSIGGNYGYTF.

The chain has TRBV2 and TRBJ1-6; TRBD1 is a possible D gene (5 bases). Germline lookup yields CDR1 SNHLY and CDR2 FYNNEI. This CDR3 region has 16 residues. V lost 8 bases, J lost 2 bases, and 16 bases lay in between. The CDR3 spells CASQREGMAYNSPLHF. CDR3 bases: TGTGCCAGCCAGAGGGAGGGGATGGCCTATAATTCACCCCTCCACTTT.

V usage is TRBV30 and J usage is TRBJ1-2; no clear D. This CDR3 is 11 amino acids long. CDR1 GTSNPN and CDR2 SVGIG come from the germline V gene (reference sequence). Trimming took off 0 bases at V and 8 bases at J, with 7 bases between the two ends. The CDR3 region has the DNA TGTGCCTGGAGTGTACTCCCGGGCTACACCTTC. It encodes CAWSVLPGYTF.

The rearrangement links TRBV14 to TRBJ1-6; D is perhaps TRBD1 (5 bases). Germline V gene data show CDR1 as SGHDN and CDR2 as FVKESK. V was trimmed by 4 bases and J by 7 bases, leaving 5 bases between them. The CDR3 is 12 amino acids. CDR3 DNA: TGTGCCAGCAGCCCAGGGAATTCACCCCTCCACTTT. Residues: CASSPGNSPLHF.